This T cell receptor beta chain was obtained from a study of T cells in Graves' hyperthyroidism and ophthalmopathy. Study summary: Before treatment of any kind, peripheral blood was taken at initial diagnosis. General study points: Among clonotypes expanded in thyroid above 0.001, most were also found in blood.

Participants, patients aged 18 to 65, had newly diagnosed hyperthyroidism with a duration under 2 months. Uncontrolled infection, other autoimmune disease, pregnancy or lactation led to exclusion. This clonotype was recorded many times. The antigen remains unidentified. Amplification yielded TCR beta CDR3 regions, with RNA transcripts as the source. The TCR CDR3 was amplified in a first-round RT-PCR using the HTBI primer set. MiXCR, run by TCRdb on the multiplex PCR reads, gives a single entry per CDR3 protein. Of about 360,000 distinct CDR3 sequences in the sample, under 15% were seen once. The receptor's source is a young woman with Graves' hyperthyroidism. Sequenced: blood.

The CDR3 DNA reads as TGTGCCAGCAGTAGGACAGGGCCGGACACCATATATTTT. Its translation: CASSRTGPDTIYF. The chain employs TRBV28 and TRBJ1-3; 8 nucleotides line up with TRBD1. The junction had 5 bases not matched to a gene; V was cut back by 5 bases and J by 8 bases. The CDR3 is 13 residues long. Germline lookup yields CDR1 MDHEN and CDR2 SYDVKM. Supplemented by reference TRBV28 and TRBJ1-3, the full variable domain reads DVKVTQSSRYLVKRTGEKVFLECVQDMDHENMFWYRQDPGLGLRLIYFSYDVKMKEKGDIPEGYSVSREKKERFSLILESASTNQTSMYLCASSRTGPDTIYFGEGSWLTVV.